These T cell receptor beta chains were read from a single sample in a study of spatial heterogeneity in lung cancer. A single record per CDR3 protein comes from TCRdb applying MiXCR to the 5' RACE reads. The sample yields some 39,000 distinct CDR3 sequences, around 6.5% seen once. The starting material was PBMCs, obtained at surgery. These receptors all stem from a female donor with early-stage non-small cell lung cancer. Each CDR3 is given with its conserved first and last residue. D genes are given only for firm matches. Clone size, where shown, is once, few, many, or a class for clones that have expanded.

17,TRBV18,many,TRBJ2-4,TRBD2,TGTGCCAGCTCACCAACCCCCTTAGGAGCGGGGACGAACATTCAGTACTTC,CASSPTPLGAGTNIQYF
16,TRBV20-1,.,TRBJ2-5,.,TGCAGTGCCCCAGGGCTCCTTCGGGGTGGTTTGCAGACCCAGTACTTC,CSAPGLLRGGLQTQYF
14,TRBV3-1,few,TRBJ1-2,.,TGTGCCAGCAGCCAACCGGACAGTTACTATGGCTACACCTTC,CASSQPDSYYGYTF
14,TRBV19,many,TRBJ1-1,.,TGTGCCAGTAGAGAGGGATCCTGGGAGACTGAAGCTTTCTTT,CASREGSWETEAFF
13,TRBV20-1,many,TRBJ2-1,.,TGCAGTGCTCATGAGACAGGTAACAATGAGCAGTTCTTC,CSAHETGNNEQFF
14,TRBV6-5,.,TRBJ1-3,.,TGTGCCAGCAGTTACGGGGAAGTAGGAAACACCATATATTTT,CASSYGEVGNTIYF
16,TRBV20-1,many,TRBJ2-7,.,TGCAGTGCCAACCAACGGGGCGGGATCGTTTCCTACGAGCAGTACTTC,CSANQRGGIVSYEQYF
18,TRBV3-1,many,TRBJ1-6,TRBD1,TGTGCCAGCAGCCAACGGAGACAGGGGCCTCACTATAATTCACCCCTCCACTTT,CASSQRRQGPHYNSPLHF
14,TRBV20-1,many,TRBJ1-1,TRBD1,TGCAGTGCTAGAAGAGAGAACAGGGGCACTGAAGCTTTCTTT,CSARRENRGTEAFF
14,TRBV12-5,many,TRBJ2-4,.,TGTGCTAGTGGTTCCGGCCGGACAACCAACATTCAGTACTTC,CASGSGRTTNIQYF
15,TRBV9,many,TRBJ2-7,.,TGTGCCAGCAGCGGTGCGCGGACAGTAGACTACGAGCAGTACTTC,CASSGARTVDYEQYF
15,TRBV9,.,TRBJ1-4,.,TGTGCCAGCAGCGTTCGGGGGGCGACTAATGAAAAACTGTTTTTT,CASSVRGATNEKLFF
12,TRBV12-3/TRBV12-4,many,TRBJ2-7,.,TGTGCCAGCAGACCAGGACACTACGAGCAGTACTTC,CASRPGHYEQYF
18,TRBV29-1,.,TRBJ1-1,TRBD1,TGCAGCGTTGTTTTAGGGCAGGGGGCGTGGGTTCGGAACACTGAAGCTTTCTTT,CSVVLGQGAWVRNTEAFF
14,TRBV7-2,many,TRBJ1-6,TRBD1,TGTGCCAGCAGCCCGCAGGGGGATAATTCACCCCTCCACTTT,CASSPQGDNSPLHF
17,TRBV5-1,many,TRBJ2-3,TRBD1,TGCGCCAGCAGCCTAGAAAGGACAGGGATGTTCACAGATACGCAGTATTTT,CASSLERTGMFTDTQYF
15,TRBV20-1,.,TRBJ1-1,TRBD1,TGCAGTGCTTTTAGCGACAGGGGGCGAATCACTGAAGCTTTCTTT,CSAFSDRGRITEAFF
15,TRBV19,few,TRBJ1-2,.,TGTGCCAGTAGTATTGCTTTAGGGGGAAGGAATGGCTACACCTTC,CASSIALGGRNGYTF
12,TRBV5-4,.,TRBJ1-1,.,TGTGCCAGCAGCTTATCTGGGACTGAAGCTTTCTTT,CASSLSGTEAFF
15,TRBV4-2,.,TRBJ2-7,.,TGTGCCAGCAGCCGGGAGCGGGGGACAGTCTACGAGCAGTACTTC,CASSRERGTVYEQYF
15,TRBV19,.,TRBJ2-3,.,TGTGCCAGTAGTCGTGCCCACCTTTACACAGATACGCAGTATTTT,CASSRAHLYTDTQYF
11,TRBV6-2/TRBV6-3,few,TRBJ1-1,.,TGTGCCAGCCGACTCCCGGGAGCAGCTTTCTTT,CASRLPGAAFF
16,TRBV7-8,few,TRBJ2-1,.,TGTGCCAGCAGCTTAGCACTGGGTCCCTACTACAATGAGCAGTTCTTC,CASSLALGPYYNEQFF
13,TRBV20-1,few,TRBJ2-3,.,TGCAGTGCGGATCTTAAGAACGCAGATACGCAGTATTTT,CSADLKNADTQYF
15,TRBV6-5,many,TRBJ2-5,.,TGTGCCAGCGGGAAAACCACAGGGATCGGGGAGACCCAGTACTTC,CASGKTTGIGETQYF
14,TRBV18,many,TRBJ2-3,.,TGTGCCAGCTCACCAACTTGGGACACAGATACGCAGTATTTT,CASSPTWDTDTQYF
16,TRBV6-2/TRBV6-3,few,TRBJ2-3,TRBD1,TGTGCCAGCAGTTACTCGGGGGACAGGGCTTCAGATACGCAGTATTTT,CASSYSGDRASDTQYF
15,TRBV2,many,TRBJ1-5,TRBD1,TGTGCCAGCAGCCAGGGGACAGTCAGCAATCAGCCCCAGCATTTT,CASSQGTVSNQPQHF
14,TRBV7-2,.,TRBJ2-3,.,TGTGCCAGCAGCTTAAGGCAGGGCACAGATACGCAGTATTTT,CASSLRQGTDTQYF
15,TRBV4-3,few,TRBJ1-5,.,TGCGCCAGCAGCCAAGGGAGTGGGGAGGGTCAGCCCCAGCATTTT,CASSQGSGEGQPQHF
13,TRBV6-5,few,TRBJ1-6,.,TGTGCCGCTGGGGGGTCCTATAATTCACCCCTCCACTTT,CAAGGSYNSPLHF
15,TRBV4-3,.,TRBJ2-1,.,TGCGCCAGCAGCCAAGTTAGACAGGGAGGGAATGAGCAGTTCTTC,CASSQVRQGGNEQFF
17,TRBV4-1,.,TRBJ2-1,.,TGCGCCAGCAGCCCAAACTTAAGCGGGAAGGGGGCCCCGAAGCAGTTCTTC,CASSPNLSGKGAPKQFF
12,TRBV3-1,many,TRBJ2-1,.,TGTGCCAGCAGCCGAACTAACAATGAGCAGTTCTTC,CASSRTNNEQFF
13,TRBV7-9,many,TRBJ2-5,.,TGTGCCAGCAGCTTAGCGGTTTCAAGGACCCAGTACTTC,CASSLAVSRTQYF
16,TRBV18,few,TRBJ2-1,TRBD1,TGTGCCAGCTCAAAAAACAGGGGGCGGAGAGGCAATGAGCAGTTCTTC,CASSKNRGRRGNEQFF